A single sample gave rise to the 6 T cell receptor beta chains below, sequenced in a study of blood T cell repertoires in COVID-19 (dated by TCRdb to the early 2020s). Library prep was done by the immunoSEQ multiplex PCR assay. Here the immuneACCESS table is served through TCRdb, limited to in-frame sequences with V and J called. Missing clones are a known gap in these copies; in checked studies unresolved V genes cover under half, and the rest lacks a known reason. This sample holds 100,000 to 150,000 clones; approximately 90% were observed only once. The ten largest account for around 4.5% of the sample. The sample comprised peripheral blood. These receptors were obtained from a man in his 60s with COVID-19, enrolled during active disease.

The V gene is TRBV2, the J gene TRBJ2-5; 9 bases align to TRBD1. The CDR3 consists of 18 residues. Germline V gives CDR1 SNHLY, CDR2 FYNNEI. The J segment lost 13 bases and the V segment lost 5 bases, leaving 26 bases of the junction unmatched. The CDR3 is CASSSGPALAQGAVQPYF. The CDR3 region has the DNA TGTGCCAGCAGTTCGGGTCCCGCTCTGGCACAGGGGGCCGTACAACCGTACTTC.

The chain carries TRBV5-1 and TRBJ2-5, with 9 bases matching TRBD1. After removal of 2 bases from V and 2 bases from J, the junction contained 4 bases not matched to a gene. There are 15 residues in the CDR3. Germline CDR1 SGHRS, CDR2 YFSETQ. The CDR3 region has the DNA TGCGCCAGCAGCTTTGAAGACAGGGGGCAAGAGACCCAGTACTTC. This sequence encodes CASSFEDRGQETQYF.

V gene TRBV2 combines with J gene TRBJ2-7; 8 positions match TRBD2. Germline lookup yields CDR1 SNHLY and CDR2 FYNNEI. The V segment lost 1 base and the J segment 4 bases; nucleotides outside the gene matches: 9. This CDR3 region has 16 residues. In DNA, the CDR3 is TGTGCCAGCAGTGAAGGGGGACTAGGCGGGTTGTACGAGCAGTACTTC. Protein: CASSEGGLGGLYEQYF.

V is TRBV27 and J is TRBJ1-1, with D possibly TRBD1 on 5 matching bases. This CDR3 contains 14 residues. Trimming stripped 6 bases from V and 1 base from J, with 12 bases between. Germline V gives CDR1 MNHEY, CDR2 SMNVEV (reference sequence). The CDR3 nucleotides are TGTGCCAGCAGGCTACAGGACCCGAACACTGAAGCTTTCTTT. It is translated as CASRLQDPNTEAFF.

V and J are TRBV6-6 and TRBJ1-5; D possibly corresponds to TRBD1 (6 bases). Germline V lookup: CDR1 MNHNY, CDR2 SVGAGI (reference sequence). V lost 0 bases, J lost 7 bases, and 16 bases lay in between. The CDR3 runs 16 residues. The CDR3 DNA reads as TGTGCCAGCAGTTACTCGAAACAGGGCTTGGGGCAGCCCCAGCATTTT. This encodes CASSYSKQGLGQPQHF.

The rearrangement joins TRBV5-4 to TRBJ1-1; weak D call: TRBD1 (6 bases). The CDR3 covers 16 residues. Germline CDR1 SGHNT, CDR2 YYREEE (reference sequence). V was trimmed by 2 bases and J by 1 base, leaving 15 bases between them. CDR3 loop: CASSFALQGPNTEAFF. The CDR3 region has the DNA TGTGCCAGCAGCTTCGCCCTGCAGGGGCCGAACACTGAAGCTTTCTTT.